This passage covers 29 T cell receptor beta chains from one sample sequenced in a study of cytotoxic CD8 clonotypes in ibrutinib-treated CLL (dated by TCRdb to about 2021). The time point label for this specimen denotes: 12 months on ibrutinib. To prepare the library, the immunoSEQ multiplex PCR assay was applied. TCRdb's version of the immuneACCESS table is confined to in-frame rearrangements and falls short of the full clone set. An unresolved V gene accounts for under half of the shortfall where checked; the remainder is of unknown origin. The sample data list 200,000 to 250,000 clones, and just under 80% of these were observed just once. 10% to 12% of the sample is in the top ten clones. Sequenced material: PBMCs, taken after 12 months of ibrutinib treatment. These receptors were taken from a human donor with chronic lymphocytic leukemia.

V gene TRBV29-1 combines with J gene TRBJ2-5; 8 bases agree with TRBD1. Germline V CDR1 and CDR2: SQVTM, ANQGSEA. CDR3 length: 14 amino acids. Trimming at V came to 5 bases and at J to 5 bases, leaving 10 bases not matched to a gene. CDR3 residues: CSVSGQGARETQYF. In DNA form, the CDR3 reads TGCAGCGTTTCGGGGCAGGGGGCCCGGGAGACCCAGTACTTC.

The chain recombines TRBV28 with TRBJ2-6; D uncertain. CDR3 length equals 15 residues. The germline CDR1 and CDR2 sequences are MDHEN and SYDVKM. Trimming shortened V by 5 bases and J by 0 bases, and 8 bases separated the two germline ends. CDR3 protein: CASSHHSSGANVLTF. CDR3 bases: TGTGCCAGCAGTCATCATAGCTCTGGGGCCAACGTCCTGACTTTC.

The chain carries TRBV19 and TRBJ2-7, with TRBD1 matching over 10 bases. Germline CDR1 LNHDA, CDR2 SQIVND (reference sequence). The CDR3 loop spans 16 amino acids. The ends lost 10 bases at V and 3 bases at J; junction bases unmatched: 15. For the CDR3, the DNA is TGTGCCAACCCCGGGACAGGGGTAAGGGCGGACTACGAGCAGTACTTC. Its translation: CANPGTGVRADYEQYF.

The gene calls are TRBV5-1 and TRBJ2-7; no reliable D call. Germline V CDR1 and CDR2: SGHRS, YFSETQ. V lost 2 bases, J lost 2 bases, and 14 bases lay in between. The CDR3 totals 15 residues. The CDR3 loop reads CASSLERITTYEQYF. For the CDR3, the DNA is TGCGCCAGCAGCTTAGAAAGAATCACGACCTACGAGCAGTACTTC.

J is TRBJ2-1 and V is TRBV5-6; the D is unclear. CDR3 length: 15 amino acids. With 2 bases removed from V and 0 bases from J, the gap between germline ends came to 9 bases. CDR1 is SGHDT and CDR2 is YYEEEE in the germline V gene. The CDR3 nucleotides read TGTGCCAGCAGCTTAAAACTAACCTCCTACAATGAGCAGTTCTTC. It translates to CASSLKLTSYNEQFF.

The chain combines TRBV6-1 with TRBJ2-3; D may be TRBD1 (5 bases). With 3 bases removed from V and 2 bases from J, the gap between germline ends came to 12 bases. This CDR3 region has 15 residues. Germline lookup yields CDR1 MNHNS and CDR2 SASEGT. The CDR3 reads CASSEGRQSTDTQYF. CDR3 in DNA: TGTGCCAGCAGTGAGGGGCGGCAGTCCACAGATACGCAGTATTTT.

The V and J genes are TRBV7-9 and TRBJ2-7; 9 nucleotides line up with TRBD1. With V trimmed by 6 bases and J by 0 bases, 6 bases remained unmatched. The CDR3 contains 15 residues. Germline V gene lookup returns CDR1 SEHNR and CDR2 FQNEAQ (reference sequence). This chain's CDR3 is CASSLLTGGSYEQYF. CDR3 DNA sequence: TGTGCCAGCAGTCTTCTGACAGGGGGCTCCTACGAGCAGTACTTC.

The rearrangement links TRBV6-6 to TRBJ2-5; D is possibly TRBD1 (5 bases). This CDR3 comprises 15 residues. Germline V gives CDR1 MNHNY, CDR2 SVGAGI (reference sequence). Trimming shortened V by 5 bases and J by 1 base, and 14 bases separated the two germline ends. The CDR3 spells CASSITGTGQETQYF. The CDR3, as DNA: TGTGCCAGCAGTATTACGGGTACAGGCCAAGAGACCCAGTACTTC.

The chain uses TRBV5-1 and TRBJ2-1, with D possibly matching TRBD2 (5 bases). Deletions cut 5 bases from V and 1 base from J, with 13 bases between. CDR1 is SGHRS and CDR2 is YFSETQ in the germline V gene. This CDR3 comprises 15 residues. For the CDR3, the DNA is TGCGCCAGCAGTTCTCTAGCACCATCCTACAATGAGCAGTTCTTC. Translated: CASSSLAPSYNEQFF.

The rearrangement joins TRBV19 to TRBJ2-7; D gene ambiguous. The CDR3 sequence is 11 residues long. Germline assignment: CDR1 LNHDA and CDR2 SQIVND (reference sequence). V lost 5 bases and J lost 0, with 2 bases in between. Here the CDR3 DNA reads TGTGCCAGTAGTTCCTCCTACGAGCAGTACTTC. This translates into CASSSSYEQYF.

This clone came up a few times. The chain couples TRBV13 to TRBJ2-3; TRBD1 might be the D (5 bases). From germline, CDR1 is PRHDT and CDR2 FYEKMQ (reference sequence). This CDR3 is 14 amino acids long. The V end lost 3 bases, the J end lost 6 bases, and 13 bases lay between the germline ends. The CDR3 nucleotides read TGTGCCAGCAGCTTGAGTGGGGCGCCGGATACGCAGTATTTT. Protein sequence: CASSLSGAPDTQYF.

V is TRBV5-1 and J is TRBJ1-2, with D unclear. The CDR3 totals 14 residues. The V gene's germline CDR1 is SGHRS and CDR2 YFSETQ. V lost 0 bases and J lost 2, with 8 bases in between. The CDR3 DNA reads TGCGCCAGCAGCTTGGAGGGCAAGAACTATGGCTACACCTTC. Protein: CASSLEGKNYGYTF.

This chain connects TRBV28 to TRBJ2-3, with D possibly being TRBD1 (6 bases). Trimming removed 8 bases at V and 5 bases at J, with 23 bases between. CDR3 length equals 16 residues. Germline V CDR1 and CDR2: MDHEN, SYDVKM. The DNA for the CDR3 is TGTGCCAGCGCTCTCGAGGGGGTGGTCAAGGGAGATACGCAGTATTTT. Amino acids: CASALEGVVKGDTQYF.

The chain couples TRBV5-4 to TRBJ1-2, with 8 bases that match TRBD1. The CDR3 has 15 amino acids. V lost 2 bases, J lost 6 bases, and 9 bases stayed unmatched. Germline V gene lookup returns CDR1 SGHNT and CDR2 YYREEE (reference sequence). CDR3 nucleotide sequence: TGTGCCAGCAGCTTCGGACAGGGTGGGAAGGATGGCTACACCTTC. Amino acid sequence: CASSFGQGGKDGYTF.

The gene calls are TRBV19 and TRBJ2-1, with D hard to call. The CDR3 is 11 amino acids. CDR1 and CDR2 (germline): LNHDA, SQIVND (reference sequence). Trimming took off 4 bases at V and 12 bases at J, with 10 bases between the two ends. The CDR3, as DNA: TGTGCCAGTAGTAACCCCCTGCGGCAGTTCTTC. Protein sequence: CASSNPLRQFF. The complete variable domain, with remaining parts taken from reference TRBV19 and TRBJ2-1, reads DGGITQSPKYLFRKEGQNVTLSCEQNLNHDAMYWYRQDPGQGLRLIYYSQIVNDFQKGDIAEGYSVSREKKESFPLTVTSAQKNPTAFYLCASSNPLRQFFGPGTRLTVL.

The chain recombines TRBV2 with TRBJ2-7; 12 positions agree with TRBD2. J was trimmed by 2 bases and V by 7 bases; bases with no gene match: 15. The CDR3 has 18 residues. From germline, CDR1 is SNHLY and CDR2 FYNNEI. The CDR3 reads CASKLQTSGSDKPYEQYF. The CDR3 DNA follows: TGTGCCAGCAAACTTCAGACTAGCGGGAGTGATAAACCCTACGAGCAGTACTTC.

This rearrangement joins TRBV7-8 to TRBJ1-1; the D gene is possibly TRBD1 (5 bases). CDR1 SGHVS and CDR2 FQNEAQ come from the germline V gene. With 0 bases removed from V and 1 base from J, the gap between germline ends came to 9 bases. CDR3 length: 15 amino acids. Written as DNA, the CDR3 is TGTGCCAGCAGCTTAGCAATACAGGCGAACACTGAAGCTTTCTTT. Translated, it gives CASSLAIQANTEAFF.

This rearrangement joins TRBV6-5 to TRBJ2-1, with D unclear. The CDR3 has 12 residues. The germline CDR1 and CDR2 sequences are MNHEY and SVGAGI. V lost 4 bases to trimming and J lost 6 bases, with 7 bases between them. The CDR3 DNA sequence: TGTGCCAGCAGTTCCAGCCCCAATGAGCAGTTCTTC. Its protein is CASSSSPNEQFF.

This chain uses TRBV28 with TRBJ2-1, with TRBD2 as a possible D gene (6 bases). Deletions cut 8 bases from V and 6 bases from J, with 17 bases between. The CDR3 runs 14 residues. Germline V gene lookup returns CDR1 MDHEN and CDR2 SYDVKM. Here the CDR3 reads CASGWRGWGNEQFF. CDR3 nucleotide sequence: TGTGCCAGCGGGTGGCGGGGTTGGGGCAATGAGCAGTTCTTC.

The rearrangement uses TRBV6-5 and TRBJ2-5; D unclear. The CDR3 contains 13 residues. The ends were cut back, 5 bases at V and 7 bases at J, with 14 bases in the middle. The germline gives CDR1 MNHEY, CDR2 SVGAGI. CDR3 amino acids: CASSDPTPGTQYF. As DNA, the CDR3 is TGTGCCAGCAGTGACCCCACACCGGGGACCCAGTACTTC.

The chain has TRBV27 and TRBJ2-3; D possibly corresponds to TRBD2 (6 bases). Trimming took off 10 bases at V and 4 bases at J, with 21 bases between the two ends. This CDR3 has 15 residues. Germline-derived CDR1 and CDR2 are MNHEY and SMNVEV (reference sequence). The CDR3 coding sequence is TGTGCCACCAACCCTTTGGGAGGTCCGTCAGATACGCAGTATTTT. Its translation is CATNPLGGPSDTQYF.

V is TRBV29-1 and J is TRBJ1-2; no reliable D call. CDR1 and CDR2 (germline): SQVTM, ANQGSEA. V gave up 5 bases and J gave up 7 bases, with 8 bases separating them. The CDR3 contains 10 residues. CDR3 DNA sequence: TGCAGCGTTTTTAGAGTTGGCTACACCTTC. This encodes CSVFRVGYTF.

This chain connects TRBV5-1 to TRBJ2-3; D call uncertain. CDR3 length: 13 amino acids. Trimming cost V 0 bases and J 4 bases, with 6 bases left between them. CDR1 and CDR2 (germline): SGHRS, YFSETQ. The CDR3 nucleotides read TGCGCCAGCAGCTTGGGGCGGTCAGATACGCAGTATTTT. Its protein is CASSLGRSDTQYF. Complete variable domain (other parts from reference TRBV5-1 and TRBJ2-3): KAGVTQTPRYLIKTRGQQVTLSCSPISGHRSVSWYQQTPGQGLQFLFEYFSETQRNKGNFPGRFSGRQFSNSRSEMNVSTLELGDSALYLCASSLGRSDTQYFGPGTRLTVL.

The V gene is TRBV6-1, the J gene TRBJ2-5, with D perhaps TRBD1 (6 bases). The ends were cut back, 5 bases at V and 1 base at J, with 20 bases in the middle. Germline loops: CDR1 MNHNS, CDR2 SASEGT. This CDR3 comprises 17 residues. CDR3 DNA sequence: TGTGCCAGCAGTCAAGATGGGGGCCCCATTTCCCAAGAGACCCAGTACTTC. Amino acids: CASSQDGGPISQETQYF.

The chain uses TRBV28 and TRBJ1-4; 8 bases line up with TRBD1. The V and J ends lost 6 bases and 8 bases, in that order; junction bases with no gene match: 11. CDR3 size: 15 residues. CDR1 MDHEN and CDR2 SYDVKM come from the germline V gene. CDR3 DNA sequence: TGTGCCAGCAGCCAACAGGGACAGGCCTTAGAAAAACTGTTTTTT. Encoded protein: CASSQQGQALEKLFF.

The chain joins TRBV27 to TRBJ1-6, with unresolved D. The CDR3 runs to 13 residues. The germline V gene has CDR1 MNHEY and CDR2 SMNVEV (reference sequence). With 2 bases removed from V and 7 bases from J, the gap between germline ends came to 6 bases. The CDR3: CASSLRFNSPLHF. CDR3 in DNA: TGTGCCAGCAGTTTACGGTTCAATTCACCCCTCCACTTT.

This clone has just one count. The chain joins TRBV2 to TRBJ2-3; 11 bases align to TRBD2. V shed 5 bases and J 4 bases; nucleotides not matched to a gene: 2. CDR3 length equals 14 residues. In germline, CDR1 is SNHLY, CDR2 FYNNEI. The CDR3 here is CASSPSGGSDTQYF. The CDR3 coding sequence is TGTGCCAGCAGTCCTAGCGGGGGGTCAGATACGCAGTATTTT.

The chain couples TRBV6-1 to TRBJ1-4; D is unclear. V was clipped by 8 bases and J by 4 bases, with 2 bases between them. This CDR3 is 10 amino acids long. Germline-derived CDR1 and CDR2 are MNHNS and SASEGT. CDR3 loop: CASFNEKLFF. CDR3 nucleotides: TGTGCCAGCTTTAATGAAAAACTGTTTTTT.

The rearrangement joins TRBV5-6 to TRBJ2-5; D uncertain. Germline lookup yields CDR1 SGHDT and CDR2 YYEEEE. The CDR3 has 15 amino acids. V was cut by 4 bases and J by 4 bases, with 17 bases left in between. The CDR3 sequence: CASSRRTIVGETQYF. CDR3 in DNA: TGTGCCAGCAGCCGAAGGACCATCGTCGGAGAGACCCAGTACTTC.